This T cell receptor (beta chain) was identified in a study of regulatory T cells in long-lasting Graves disease. This clonotype was seen many times. Arm-PCR of CDR3 regions with iRepertoire HTBI primers generated TCR beta libraries. From the multiplex PCR reads, TCRdb called clonotypes with MiXCR, one entry per CDR3 protein. The table has roughly 360,000 distinct CDR3 sequences, over 9.5% seen once. Specified time point: newly diagnosed GD, antithyroid drugs for less than 3 months. Researchers made the TCR library from RNA that was extracted from PBMCs. Germline V gives CDR1 SGHTA, CDR2 FQGNSA. Trimming took 6 bases from V and 3 from J, leaving 10 bases between them. The CDR3 is made up of 13 amino acids. The sample also formed part of further work on T cells in Graves' hyperthyroidism and ophthalmopathy.

V usage is TRBV7-2 and J usage is TRBJ2-3, with D possibly matching TRBD2 (5 bases). Sample: peripheral blood mononuclear cells (PBMCs), taken at new diagnosis, from a patient treated with antithyroid drugs. This receptor was identified in a woman between 18 and 29 years old with Graves disease. The CDR3 region is CASSTERTDTQYF. Here the CDR3 DNA reads TGTGCCAGCAGTACTGAGCGGACAGATACGCAGTATTTT.